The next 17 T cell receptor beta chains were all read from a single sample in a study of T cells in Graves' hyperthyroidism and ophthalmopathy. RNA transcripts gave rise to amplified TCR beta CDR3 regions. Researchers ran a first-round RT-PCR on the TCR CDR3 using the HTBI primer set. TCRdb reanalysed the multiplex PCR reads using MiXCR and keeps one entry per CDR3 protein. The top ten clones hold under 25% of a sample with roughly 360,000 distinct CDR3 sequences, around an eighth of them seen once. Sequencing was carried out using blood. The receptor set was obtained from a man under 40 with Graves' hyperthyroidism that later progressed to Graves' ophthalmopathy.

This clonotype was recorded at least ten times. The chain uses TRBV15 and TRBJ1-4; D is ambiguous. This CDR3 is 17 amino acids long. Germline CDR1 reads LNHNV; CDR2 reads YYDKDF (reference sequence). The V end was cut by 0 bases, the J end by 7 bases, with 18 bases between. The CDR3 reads CATSREAAETWAEKLFF. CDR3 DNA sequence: TGTGCCACCAGCAGAGAGGCGGCCGAGACTTGGGCTGAAAAACTGTTTTTT.

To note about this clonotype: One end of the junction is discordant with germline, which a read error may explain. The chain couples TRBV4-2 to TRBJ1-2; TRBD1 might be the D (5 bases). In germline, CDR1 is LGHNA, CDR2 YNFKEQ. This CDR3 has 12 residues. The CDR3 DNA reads TGTGCCAGCATCCAAAATAGGGGTGGCTACACCTTC. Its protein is CASIQNRGGYTF.

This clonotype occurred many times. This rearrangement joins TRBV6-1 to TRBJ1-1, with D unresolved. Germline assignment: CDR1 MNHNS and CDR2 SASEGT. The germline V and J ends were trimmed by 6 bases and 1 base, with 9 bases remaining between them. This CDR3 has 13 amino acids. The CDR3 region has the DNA TGTGCCAGCAGACTATATAGGAACACTGAAGCTTTCTTT. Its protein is CASRLYRNTEAFF.

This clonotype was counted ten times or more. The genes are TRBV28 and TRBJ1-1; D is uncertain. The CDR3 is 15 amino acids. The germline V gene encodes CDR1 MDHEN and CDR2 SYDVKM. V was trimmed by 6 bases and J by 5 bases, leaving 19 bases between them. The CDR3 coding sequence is TGTGCCAGCAGCCAACCTCGGACGGGGTTGACTGAAGCTTTCTTT. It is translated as CASSQPRTGLTEAFF.

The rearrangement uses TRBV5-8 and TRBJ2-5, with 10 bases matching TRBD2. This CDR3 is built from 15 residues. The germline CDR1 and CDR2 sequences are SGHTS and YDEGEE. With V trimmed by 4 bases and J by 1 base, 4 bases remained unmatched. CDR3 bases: TGTGCCAGCAGCAGAAGCGGGGGGGCCCAAGAGACCCAGTACTTC. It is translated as CASSRSGGAQETQYF.

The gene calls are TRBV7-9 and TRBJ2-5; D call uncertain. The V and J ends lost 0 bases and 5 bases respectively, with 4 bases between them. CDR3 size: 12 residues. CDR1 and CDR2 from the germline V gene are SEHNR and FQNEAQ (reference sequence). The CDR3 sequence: CASSLAAETQYF. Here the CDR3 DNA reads TGTGCCAGCAGCTTAGCCGCGGAGACCCAGTACTTC.

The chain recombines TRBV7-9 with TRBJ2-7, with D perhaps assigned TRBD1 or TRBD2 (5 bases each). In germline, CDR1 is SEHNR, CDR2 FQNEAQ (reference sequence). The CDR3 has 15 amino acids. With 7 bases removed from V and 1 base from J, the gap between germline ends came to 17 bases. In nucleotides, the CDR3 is TGTGCCAGCACCCGGGGCTCACAAGGGTCCTACGAGCAGTACTTC. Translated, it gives CASTRGSQGSYEQYF.

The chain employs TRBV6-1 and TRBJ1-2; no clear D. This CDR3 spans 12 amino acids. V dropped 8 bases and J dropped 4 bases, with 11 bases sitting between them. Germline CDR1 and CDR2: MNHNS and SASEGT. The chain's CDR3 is CASATPLYGYTF. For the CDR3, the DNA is TGTGCCAGCGCGACACCCCTCTATGGCTACACCTTC.

CDR3 DNA sequence: TGTGCCAGCAGAAACCGGGACCCTAAGGGCGAGCAGTACTTC. Translating it yields CASRNRDPKGEQYF. J is TRBJ2-7 and V is TRBV6-1; perhaps D is TRBD1 or TRBD2 (5 bases each). The CDR3 loop spans 14 amino acids. Deletions cut 6 bases from V and 6 bases from J, with 18 bases between. Germline values: CDR1 MNHNS, CDR2 SASEGT.

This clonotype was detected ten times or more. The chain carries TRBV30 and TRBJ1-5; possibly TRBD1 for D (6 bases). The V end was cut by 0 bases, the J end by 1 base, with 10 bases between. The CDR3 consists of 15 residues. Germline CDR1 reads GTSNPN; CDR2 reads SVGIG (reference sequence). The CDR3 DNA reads TGTGCCTGGAGTGTTGGGCAGGGGAGCAATCAGCCCCAGCATTTT. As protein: CAWSVGQGSNQPQHF.

The CDR3 DNA reads as TGCGCCAGCAGCCAATATTTGCAGGGCCACAATGAGCAGTTCTTC. Its translation is CASSQYLQGHNEQFF. This chain links TRBV4-1 with TRBJ2-1; tentatively, D is TRBD1 (5 bases). Germline CDR1 and CDR2: MGHRA and YSYEKL. Deletions cut 2 bases from V and 5 bases from J, with 13 bases between. The CDR3 has 15 residues.

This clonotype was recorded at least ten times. This chain's CDR3 is CASSLAGGDSEAFF. The CDR3, as DNA: TGCGCCAGCAGCTTGGCAGGGGGTGACAGTGAAGCTTTCTTT. The genes are TRBV5-1 and TRBJ1-1, with 7 nucleotides matching TRBD1. The length of the CDR3 is 14 residues. V was clipped by 0 bases and J by 7 bases; unmatched bases: 6. Germline loops: CDR1 SGHRS, CDR2 YFSETQ.

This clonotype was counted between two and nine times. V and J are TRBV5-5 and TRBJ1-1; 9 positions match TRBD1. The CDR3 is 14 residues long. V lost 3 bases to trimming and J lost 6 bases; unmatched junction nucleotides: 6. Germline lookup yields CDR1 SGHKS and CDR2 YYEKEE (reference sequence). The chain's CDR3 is CASSSYRGPSEAFF. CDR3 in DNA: TGTGCCAGCAGCTCTTACAGGGGGCCTTCTGAAGCTTTCTTT.

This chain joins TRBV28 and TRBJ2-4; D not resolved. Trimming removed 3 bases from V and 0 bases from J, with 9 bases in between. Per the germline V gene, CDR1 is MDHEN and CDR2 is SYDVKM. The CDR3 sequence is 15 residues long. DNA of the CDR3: TGTGCCAGCAGTTTGTGGCGGCTAGCCAAAAACATTCAGTACTTC. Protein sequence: CASSLWRLAKNIQYF.

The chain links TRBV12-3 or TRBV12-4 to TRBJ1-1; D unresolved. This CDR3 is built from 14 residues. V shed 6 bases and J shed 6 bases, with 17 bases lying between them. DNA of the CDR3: TGTGCCAGCAGCCGCAGGCGGAAATTGGCTGAAGCTTTCTTT. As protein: CASSRRRKLAEAFF.

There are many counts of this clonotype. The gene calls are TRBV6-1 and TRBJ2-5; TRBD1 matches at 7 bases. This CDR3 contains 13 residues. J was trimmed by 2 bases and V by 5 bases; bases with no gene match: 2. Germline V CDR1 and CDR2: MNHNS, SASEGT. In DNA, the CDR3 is TGTGCCAGCAGTTACAGGGGTCAAGAGACCCAGTACTTC. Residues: CASSYRGQETQYF.

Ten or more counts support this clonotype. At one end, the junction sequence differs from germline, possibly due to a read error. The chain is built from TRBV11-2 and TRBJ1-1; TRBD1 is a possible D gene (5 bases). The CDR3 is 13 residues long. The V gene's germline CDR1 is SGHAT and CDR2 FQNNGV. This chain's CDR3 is CASSLDWGAEAFF. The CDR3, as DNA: TGTGCCAGCAGCCTAGACTGGGGGGCTGAAGCTTTCTTT. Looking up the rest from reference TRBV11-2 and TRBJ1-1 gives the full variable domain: EAGVAQSPRYKIIEKRQSVAFWCNPISGHATLYWYQQILGQGPKLLIQFQNNGVVDDSQLPKDRFSAERLKGVDSTLKIQPAKLEDSAVYLCASSLDWGAEAFFGQGTRLTVV.